The TCR beta chain under discussion was sequenced for a study of cytomegalovirus exposure and HLA in healthy donors (dated by TCRdb to 2016 to 2017). For the wider study: An earlier analysis of several hundred of the donors reported more than 250 Gb of sequence data and around 110 million unique TCR beta sequences from 150 million to 200 million T cells. Roughly 300 gigabases of sequencing data and approximately 84 million unique TCR sequences were included in an early release covering several hundred HLA-typed donors. Of the 300 to 450 genotyped donors, 70% to 90% were placed in the genetic ancestry cluster associated with self-reported Caucasian donors. The study aimed to test whether signatures of past pathogen exposure could be identified by cataloging public T cell receptors. The study profiled the T cell repertoires of approximately 700 subjects by immunosequencing and related them to cytomegalovirus serostatus. In addition to the first cohort of approximately 650 subjects, a separate validation cohort of over 90 different subjects was used. To predict cytomegalovirus infection status, the study brought together high-throughput TCR immunosequencing, statistical association of individual TCRs with disease status, and machine learning. A later analysis re-analyzed previously published TCR beta repertoires from 666 donors and added high-resolution HLA genotyping to study TCR occurrence patterns. The later analysis used no new phenotypic data to find candidate immune exposures, relying instead on TCR beta sequences and their occurrence across donors. An earlier analysis of approximately 580 of the donors used high-throughput TCR beta sequencing to judge whether each TCR beta V gene segment behaved as functional or pseudogenic. Donor age, sex, ethnicity and CMV serostatus were compiled together with the repertoire data. A later genetic analysis took genome-wide SNP genotypes for about three fifths of the 666 donors and used that subset as a discovery cohort. All discovery cohort repertoires had been generated using a single sequencing platform. HLA typing included class I and class II loci at four-digit resolution. Typing coverage varied by locus: roughly 620-640 donors for A, B, C, DRB1 and DQB1; approximately 500 for DQA1; about 570 for DPA1; 450 to 480 for DPB1. Four to six DR-DQ haplotypes were handled as single units for association and clustering, since linkage in the cohort was strong. Among about 390 genotyped donors of the cohort, an average of approximately 240,000 unique TCR beta nucleotide sequences were sequenced per donor, roughly 18% of them non-productive. What the authors observed across the whole study: The authors suggested that the approach could potentially be extended to other disease states and immunological phenotypes. An earlier analysis of several hundred of the donors showed that most TCR beta V segments appeared in productive rearrangements either about 87% or about 30% of the time, which broadly matched IMGT annotations. The earlier analysis of approximately 590 of the donors excluded seventeen rarely observed V segments, including chromosome 9 orphons, because counts were too low. The presence/absence analyses assumed that sequencing depth was roughly uniform across donors, and that assumption may not be true. In vitro tests confirmed that a few of the cytomegalovirus-associated TCR beta chains recognize cytomegalovirus antigens. Linkage disequilibrium might explain the correlated functional status among segregating V segments, but an unknown experimental factor could not be ruled out. An association between a missense DCLRE1C variant and V-gene and J-gene trimming of TCR beta chains was found in a later genetic analysis and replicated in an independent cohort. When HLA alleles, especially DR and DQ, strongly co-occurred, TCR associations were difficult to assign to individual alleles. The cohort was sequenced for TCR beta chains only, and without alpha or paired-chain data the features that could be detected were limited. Cytomegalovirus status was reported to be diagnosed by the classifier with high specificity and sensitivity in both the original and validation cohorts. In a later analysis, about 17,000 TCR beta sequences were associated with specific HLA alleles at a false discovery rate of 0.05. According to a later analysis, most CMV-associated TCR beta chains appeared to be HLA-restricted, and the HLA associations seemed to be driven largely by CMV exposure. A later genetic analysis reported fewer N-insertions in productive TCRs among donors in an Asian-associated ancestry cluster than the roughly 700-donor mean. Because HLA typing was missing for some donors at each locus, association tests included only the typed subset. Most TCR sequences were observed very rarely across donors, whereas some public TCRs were present in many individuals. According to a later analysis, parvovirus B19, influenza, CMV and Epstein-Barr virus appeared linked to several top co-occurrence clusters. The sequencing pipeline was judged likely to have produced a cluster of highly shared sequence variants as a technical artifact. In a later analysis, HLA-associated TCR beta chains were found to be more clonally expanded and to have lower generation probabilities than equally common non-associated chains. A further reported finding was that TCR beta sequences accurately predicted the HLA-A and HLA-B alleles for most subjects in the first cohort. In a later analysis, TCR association rates were found to vary across HLA loci, with the most associated TCRs seen for DRB1 alleles and the fewest for HLA-C alleles. Immune exposure information for the cohort was limited to CMV serostatus. The study listed 164 TCR beta chains as associated with cytomegalovirus.

Library creation used the immunoSEQ multiplex PCR assay. For the multiplex PCR, a mixture combining 60 forward primers for TCR Vbeta segments and 13 reverse primers for TCR Jbeta segments was used. The CDR3 region of rearranged TCR beta genes was amplified from genomic DNA with a multiplex PCR assay. The amplified TCR beta libraries were sequenced on the Illumina HiSeq System as 87-base-pair reads. Per the authors' processing: Across the 666 repertoires, a later analysis counted tens of millions of unique TCR beta chains, approximately 12 million of which were shared by at least two donors. Raw reads were error-corrected and collapsed into unique sequences with a nearest-neighbor algorithm that merged closely related sequences to remove PCR and sequencing errors. To assign V, D and J gene segments, CDR3 sequences were aligned to IMGT reference sequences. For a sequence to be retained, at least a six-nucleotide match to both a V gene segment and a J gene segment was required. Rearrangements were classified as productive when the CDR3 lacked stop codons and remained in frame with V and J, and all other rearrangements were classified as non-productive. Following IMGT convention, CDR3 was defined as the stretch from the second conserved V-encoded cysteine up to the conserved J-encoded phenylalanine. The earlier analysis of about 570 of the donors excluded any sequence lacking an unambiguous match to a single V gene segment. In an earlier analysis of 500 to 750 of the donors, V segments were called functional above 56.7% productive rearrangements and were called segregating when the between-donor standard deviation exceeded 5%. A statistical classification framework was developed to diagnose cytomegalovirus status using the catalog of TCR beta chain sequences. V and J gene assignment, in a later analysis, came from comparing TCR nucleotide sequences with IMGT/GENE-DB human TR gene sequences. In a later analysis, CDR3 sequences and most-parsimonious VDJ recombination scenarios were assigned using the TCRdist pipeline. In a later analysis, each TCR beta chain was defined by its CDR3 amino acid sequence together with its V-gene family, and reads lacking a unique V-gene family were excluded. As a way to deal with suspected cross-contamination and a sequencing artifact, a later analysis dropped approximately 590 nucleotide sequences that were highly shared and had low generation probability. In a later analysis, a clonal expansion index was calculated for each public chain from normalized within-repertoire ranks of inferred template counts. In a later analysis, generation probabilities were computed using a VDJ recombination model fitted to out-of-frame rearrangements, and the results were checked against IGoR. In a later analysis, hypergeometric tests were used to score TCR-TCR, TCR-HLA and TCR-CMV co-occurrence, with a repertoire-size bias correction applied to TCR pairs. A later analysis estimated false discovery rates by permuting HLA or CMV assignments 20 times. In a later analysis, co-occurring TCRs were grouped using DBSCAN, and TCRdist sequence similarity was added for clustering within HLA-allele-positive subsets. Repertoires with fewer than 30,000 or more than 120,000 public chains, plus five repertoires with anomalous nucleotide sharing, were excluded from co-occurrence clustering. Imported from immuneACCESS, the table was reduced by TCRdb to in-frame sequences with V and J called. These copies leave out some clones; in studies compared against another copy, an unresolved V gene accounts for under half, and the cause of the remainder is not known. V and J calls plus clone size are reproduced from that table; the DNA served to infer D and trimming. This sample gives 100,000 or so clones in total; about 85% of them show up just once. About 3.6% of the sample rests with the top ten.

As for this clone: Which antigen it targets is not known. Base qualities are not recorded, but no much larger clone differs from it by a single base.

The cohort consisted of hundreds of healthy bone marrow donors. At the time of sampling, all cohort members were nominally healthy, though unrecorded immune exposures were likely present. The donor was CMV seronegative and was included in the group of about 400 seronegative cohort members. A peripheral blood sample was provided by each donor, and peripheral blood mononuclear cells were used for TCR beta sequencing. The Qiagen DNeasy Blood Extraction Kit was used to extract genomic DNA from the blood cell samples. This sequence was found in a man aged 30-40 years in good health and CMV-seronegative. Source material: PBMCs.

The sequenced DNA: TGTGCCAGCACCCCAGGGGCTCGGGCCTACGAGCAGTACTTC. Its translation is CASTPGARAYEQYF. This receptor chain uses TRBV5-6 and TRBJ2-7; TRBD1 could be the D gene, as 6 bases match. The V end loses 6 bases and the J end loses 2 bases, and a stretch of 15 bases separates them. Taken from the germline V gene, the CDR1 and CDR2 loops are SGHDT and YYEEEE. CDR3 length: 14 amino acids, cysteine to phenylalanine. The sequence is cut down to CDR3 DNA, 42 bases in frame from base 1.